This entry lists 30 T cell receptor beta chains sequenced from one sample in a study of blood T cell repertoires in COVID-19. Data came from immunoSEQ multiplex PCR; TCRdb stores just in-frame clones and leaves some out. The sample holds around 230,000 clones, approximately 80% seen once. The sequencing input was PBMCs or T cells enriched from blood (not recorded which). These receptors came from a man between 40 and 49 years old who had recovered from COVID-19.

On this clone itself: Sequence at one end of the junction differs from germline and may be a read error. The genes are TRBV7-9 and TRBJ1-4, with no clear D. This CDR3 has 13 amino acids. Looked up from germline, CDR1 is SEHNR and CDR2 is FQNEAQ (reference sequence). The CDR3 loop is CASSLVVAHRISF. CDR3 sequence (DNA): TGTGCCAGCAGCTTAGTAGTAGCGCACCGGATCTCCTTT.

The CDR3 reads CSASSDSGNTIYF. The CDR3 nucleotides read TGCAGTGCTAGTTCAGACTCTGGAAACACCATATATTTT. This chain uses TRBV20-1 with TRBJ1-3; D remains unclear. CDR3 length: 13 amino acids. Germline assignment: CDR1 DFQATT and CDR2 SNEGSKA (reference sequence). V was shortened by 3 bases and J by 0 bases, with 6 bases between the two germline ends.

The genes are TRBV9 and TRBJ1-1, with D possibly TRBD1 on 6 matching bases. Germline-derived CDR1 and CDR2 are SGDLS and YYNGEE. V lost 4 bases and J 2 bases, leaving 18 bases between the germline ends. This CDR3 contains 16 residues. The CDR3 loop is CASSRDVGTPNTEAFF. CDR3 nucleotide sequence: TGTGCCAGCAGCCGGGACGTGGGGACACCTAACACTGAAGCTTTCTTT. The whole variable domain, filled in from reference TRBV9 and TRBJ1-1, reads DSGVTQTPKHLITATGQRVTLRCSPRSGDLSVYWYQQSLDQGLQFLIQYYNGEERAKGNILERFSAQQFPDLHSELNLSSLELGDSALYFCASSRDVGTPNTEAFFGQGTRLTVV.

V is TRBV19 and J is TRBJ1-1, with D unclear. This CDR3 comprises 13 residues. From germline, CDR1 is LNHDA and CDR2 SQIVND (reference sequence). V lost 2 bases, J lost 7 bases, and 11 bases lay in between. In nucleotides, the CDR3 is TGTGCCAGTAGTATATCGGGAGGTGGTGAAGCTTTCTTT. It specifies CASSISGGGEAFF.

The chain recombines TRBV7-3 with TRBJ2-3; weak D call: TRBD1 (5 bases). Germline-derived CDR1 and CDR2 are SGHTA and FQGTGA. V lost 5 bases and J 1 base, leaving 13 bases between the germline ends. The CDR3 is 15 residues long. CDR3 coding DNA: TGTGCCAGCAGCCTGACAGCAGGACGCACAGATACGCAGTATTTT. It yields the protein CASSLTAGRTDTQYF.

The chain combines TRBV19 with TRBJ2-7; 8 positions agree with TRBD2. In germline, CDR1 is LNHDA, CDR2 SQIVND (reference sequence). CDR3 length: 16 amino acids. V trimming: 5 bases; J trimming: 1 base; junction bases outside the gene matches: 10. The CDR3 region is CASSDPSGLRSYEQYF. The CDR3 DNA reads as TGTGCCAGTAGTGATCCTAGCGGGCTAAGATCCTACGAGCAGTACTTC.

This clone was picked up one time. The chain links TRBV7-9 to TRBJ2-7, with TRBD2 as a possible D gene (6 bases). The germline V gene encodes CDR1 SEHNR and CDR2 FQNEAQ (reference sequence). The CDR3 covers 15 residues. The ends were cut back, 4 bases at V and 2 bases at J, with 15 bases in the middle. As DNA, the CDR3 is TGTGCCAGCAGCTCACACGGGGGTACCGCCTACGAGCAGTACTTC. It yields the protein CASSSHGGTAYEQYF.

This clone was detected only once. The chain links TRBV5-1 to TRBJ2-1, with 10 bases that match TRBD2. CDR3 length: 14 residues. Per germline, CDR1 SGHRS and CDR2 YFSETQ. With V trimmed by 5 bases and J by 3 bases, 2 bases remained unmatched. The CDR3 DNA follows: TGCGCCAGCAGAGCGGGAGGGAACTACAATGAGCAGTTCTTC. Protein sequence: CASRAGGNYNEQFF.

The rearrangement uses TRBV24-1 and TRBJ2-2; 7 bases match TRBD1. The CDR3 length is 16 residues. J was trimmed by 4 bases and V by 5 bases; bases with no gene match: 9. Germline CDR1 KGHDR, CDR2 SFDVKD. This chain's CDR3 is CATSGSRGTVTGELFF. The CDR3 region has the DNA TGTGCCACCAGTGGGTCGAGGGGGACAGTCACCGGGGAGCTGTTTTTT.

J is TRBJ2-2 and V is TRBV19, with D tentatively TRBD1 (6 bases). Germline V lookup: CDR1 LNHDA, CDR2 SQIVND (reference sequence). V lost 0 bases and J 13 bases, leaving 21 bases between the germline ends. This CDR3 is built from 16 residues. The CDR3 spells CASSIDRGITTVGLFF. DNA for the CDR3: TGTGCCAGTAGTATAGATAGGGGGATCACGACTGTGGGGCTGTTTTTT.

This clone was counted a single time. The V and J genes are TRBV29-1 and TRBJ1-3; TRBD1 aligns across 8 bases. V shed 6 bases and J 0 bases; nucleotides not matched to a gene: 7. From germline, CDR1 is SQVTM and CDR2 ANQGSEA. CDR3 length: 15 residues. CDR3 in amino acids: CSVRTGLLSGNTIYF. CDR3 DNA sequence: TGCAGCGTCCGGACAGGGCTCCTCTCTGGAAACACCATATATTTT.

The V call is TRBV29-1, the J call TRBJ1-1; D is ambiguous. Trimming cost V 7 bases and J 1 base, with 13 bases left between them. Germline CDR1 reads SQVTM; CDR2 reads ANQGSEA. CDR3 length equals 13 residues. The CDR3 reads CSEASGGNTEAFF. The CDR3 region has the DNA TGCAGCGAAGCCTCGGGAGGGAACACTGAAGCTTTCTTT.

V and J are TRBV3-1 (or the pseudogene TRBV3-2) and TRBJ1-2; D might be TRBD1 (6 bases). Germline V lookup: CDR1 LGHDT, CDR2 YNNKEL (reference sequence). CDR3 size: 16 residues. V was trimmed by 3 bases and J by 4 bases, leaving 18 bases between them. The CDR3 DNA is TGTGCCAGCAGCCAGGCCGGGGGGCGGGGTACCTATGGCTACACCTTC. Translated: CASSQAGGRGTYGYTF.

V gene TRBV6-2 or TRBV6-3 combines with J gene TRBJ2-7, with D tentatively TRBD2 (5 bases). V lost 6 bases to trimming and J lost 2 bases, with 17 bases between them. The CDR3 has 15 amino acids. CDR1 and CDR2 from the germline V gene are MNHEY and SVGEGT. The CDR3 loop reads CASSQRGISPYEQYF. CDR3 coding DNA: TGTGCCAGCAGCCAGAGAGGGATAAGCCCCTACGAGCAGTACTTC.

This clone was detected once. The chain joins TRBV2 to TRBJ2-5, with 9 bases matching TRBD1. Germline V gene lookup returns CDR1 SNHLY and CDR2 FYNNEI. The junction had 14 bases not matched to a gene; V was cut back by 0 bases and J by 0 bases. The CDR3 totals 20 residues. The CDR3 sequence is CASSEALMVRGQGDQETQYF. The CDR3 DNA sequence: TGTGCCAGCAGTGAAGCGCTTATGGTTCGGGGACAGGGAGACCAAGAGACCCAGTACTTC.

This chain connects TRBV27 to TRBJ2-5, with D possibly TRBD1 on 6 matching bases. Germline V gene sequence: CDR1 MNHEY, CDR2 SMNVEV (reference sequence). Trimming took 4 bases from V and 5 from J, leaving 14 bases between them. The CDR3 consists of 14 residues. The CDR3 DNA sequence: TGTGCCAGCAGTTCGGCAGGGGTTGGGGAGACCCAGTACTTC. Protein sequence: CASSSAGVGETQYF.

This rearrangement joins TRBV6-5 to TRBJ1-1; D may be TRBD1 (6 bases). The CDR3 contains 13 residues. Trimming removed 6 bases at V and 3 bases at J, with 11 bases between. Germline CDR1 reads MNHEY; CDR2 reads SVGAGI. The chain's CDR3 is CASSRQVYTEAFF. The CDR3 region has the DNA TGTGCCAGCAGCAGACAGGTTTACACTGAAGCTTTCTTT.

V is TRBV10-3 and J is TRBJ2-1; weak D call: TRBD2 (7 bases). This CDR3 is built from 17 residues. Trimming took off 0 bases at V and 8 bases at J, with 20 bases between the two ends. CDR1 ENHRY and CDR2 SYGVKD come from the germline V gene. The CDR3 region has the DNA TGTGCCATCAGTGAGTCTGACGGGGGGCCGCCTTTTGATGAGCAGTTCTTC. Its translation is CAISESDGGPPFDEQFF.

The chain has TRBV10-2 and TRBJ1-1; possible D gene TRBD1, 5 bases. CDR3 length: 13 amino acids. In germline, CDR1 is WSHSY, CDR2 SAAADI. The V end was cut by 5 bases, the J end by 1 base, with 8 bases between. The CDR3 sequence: CASSLQENTEAFF. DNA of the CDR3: TGCGCCAGCAGTCTACAGGAGAACACTGAAGCTTTCTTT.

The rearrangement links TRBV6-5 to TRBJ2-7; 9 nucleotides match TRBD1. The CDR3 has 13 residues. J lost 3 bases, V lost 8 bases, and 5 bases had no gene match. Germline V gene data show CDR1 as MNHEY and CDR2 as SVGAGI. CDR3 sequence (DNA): TGTGCCAGCCAGCGACAGGGGGACTACGAGCAGTACTTC. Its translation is CASQRQGDYEQYF.

The CDR3 is CASSLAVGQGGYEQYF. CDR3 DNA: TGTGCCAGCAGCTTAGCGGTTGGGCAGGGCGGCTACGAGCAGTACTTC. The chain links TRBV7-2 to TRBJ2-7; D might be TRBD1 (5 bases). There are 16 residues in the CDR3. The ends were cut back, 0 bases at V and 3 bases at J, with 15 bases in the middle. Germline assignment: CDR1 SGHTA and CDR2 FQGNSA.

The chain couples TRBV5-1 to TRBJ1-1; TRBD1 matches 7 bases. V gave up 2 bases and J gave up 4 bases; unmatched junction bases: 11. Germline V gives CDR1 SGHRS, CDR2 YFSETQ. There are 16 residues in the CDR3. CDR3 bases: TGCGCCAGCAGCTTACAAGGAACAGGGGCGGGCACTGAAGCTTTCTTT. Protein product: CASSLQGTGAGTEAFF.

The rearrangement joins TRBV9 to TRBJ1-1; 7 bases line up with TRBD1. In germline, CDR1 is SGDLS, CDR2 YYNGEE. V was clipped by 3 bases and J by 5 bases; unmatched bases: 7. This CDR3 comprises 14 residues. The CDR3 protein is CASSARAQGTEAFF. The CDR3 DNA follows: TGTGCCAGCAGCGCCCGAGCACAGGGGACTGAAGCTTTCTTT.

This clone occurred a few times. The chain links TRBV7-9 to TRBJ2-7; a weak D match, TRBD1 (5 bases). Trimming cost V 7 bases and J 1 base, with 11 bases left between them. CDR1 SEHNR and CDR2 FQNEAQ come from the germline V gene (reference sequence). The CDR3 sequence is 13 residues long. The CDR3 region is CASTKDSSYEQYF. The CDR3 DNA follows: TGTGCCAGCACCAAAGACAGTTCCTACGAGCAGTACTTC.

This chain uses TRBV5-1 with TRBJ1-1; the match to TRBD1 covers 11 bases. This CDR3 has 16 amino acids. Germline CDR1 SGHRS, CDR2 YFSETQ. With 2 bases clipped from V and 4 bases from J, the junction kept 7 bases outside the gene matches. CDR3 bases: TGCGCCAGCAGCTTTGGCGCCGGGACAGGGGGCACTGAAGCTTTCTTT. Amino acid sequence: CASSFGAGTGGTEAFF.

CDR3 loop: CASSQDQGGGRPQHF. The CDR3 DNA reads TGTGCCAGCAGCCAAGATCAAGGTGGAGGGCGACCCCAGCATTTT. The gene calls are TRBV3-1 (or the pseudogene TRBV3-2) and TRBJ1-5; D is unresolved. CDR3 size: 15 residues. Germline CDR1 and CDR2: LGHDT and YNNKEL (reference sequence). V gave up 0 bases and J gave up 10 bases, with 16 bases separating them.

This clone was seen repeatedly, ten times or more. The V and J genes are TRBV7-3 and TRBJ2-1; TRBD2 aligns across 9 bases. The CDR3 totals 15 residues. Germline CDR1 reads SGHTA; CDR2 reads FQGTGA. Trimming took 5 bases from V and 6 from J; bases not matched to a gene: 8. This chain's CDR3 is CASSLTGTSSNEQFF. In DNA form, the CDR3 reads TGTGCCAGCAGCCTGACCGGGACTAGCAGCAATGAGCAGTTCTTC.

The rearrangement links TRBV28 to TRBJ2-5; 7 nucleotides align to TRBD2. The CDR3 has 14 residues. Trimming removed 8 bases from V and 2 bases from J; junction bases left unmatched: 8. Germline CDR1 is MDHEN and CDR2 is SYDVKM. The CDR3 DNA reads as TGTGCCAGCGGGGAAACTAGCGAACAAGAGACCCAGTACTTC. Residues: CASGETSEQETQYF.

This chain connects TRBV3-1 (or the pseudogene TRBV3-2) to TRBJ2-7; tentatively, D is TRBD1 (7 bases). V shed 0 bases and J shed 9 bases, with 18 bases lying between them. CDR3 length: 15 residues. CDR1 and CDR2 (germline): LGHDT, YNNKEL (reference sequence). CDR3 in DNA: TGTGCCAGCAGCCAAGAGTTGGGGACAGTTAGCGGGCAGTACTTC. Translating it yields CASSQELGTVSGQYF.

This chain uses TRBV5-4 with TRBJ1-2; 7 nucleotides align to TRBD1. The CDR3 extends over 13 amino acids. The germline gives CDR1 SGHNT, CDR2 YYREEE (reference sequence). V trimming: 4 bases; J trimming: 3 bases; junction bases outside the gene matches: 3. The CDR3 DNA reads TGTGCCAGCAGCCCGGACAGGTACTATGGCTACACCTTC. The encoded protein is CASSPDRYYGYTF.